These 31 T cell receptor beta chains came from one sample sequenced in a study of T cells after yellow fever vaccination. Each CDR3 protein is one row after TCRdb ran MiXCR on the 5' RACE reads. The table includes approximately 340,000 distinct CDR3 sequences, about 8.7% detected once. This material consisted of PBMCs, taken on the day of the first yellow fever vaccination. These receptors all stem from a man younger than 35 who received the YFV17D yellow fever vaccine.

This clonotype was detected many times. One end of the junction varies from germline; a read error may be responsible. This chain joins TRBV5-1 and TRBJ1-2; possible D gene TRBD1, 5 bases. Germline loops: CDR1 SGHRS, CDR2 YFSETQ. The CDR3 has 13 residues. The CDR3 region is CASSSGTAYGYTF. The CDR3 nucleotides read TGTGCCAGCAGCTCCGGGACTGCCTATGGCTACACCTTC.

This clonotype was observed at least ten times. This chain uses TRBV5-1 with TRBJ1-2, with D unresolved. This CDR3 spans 13 amino acids. V lost 0 bases and J 2 bases, leaving 5 bases between the germline ends. Germline CDR1 reads SGHRS; CDR2 reads YFSETQ. CDR3 bases: TGCGCCAGCAGCTTGGAACAGAACTATGGCTACACCTTC. Its protein is CASSLEQNYGYTF.

The chain employs TRBV11-3 and TRBJ1-1; weak D call: TRBD1 (6 bases). Germline V gene sequence: CDR1 SGHNT, CDR2 YENEEA. The V end was cut by 3 bases, the J end by 4 bases, with 12 bases between. The CDR3 is 14 amino acids. The CDR3 nucleotides read TGTGCCAGCAGCTTGGGGGGCTCGGTCACTGAAGCTTTCTTT. Its protein product is CASSLGGSVTEAFF.

This clonotype has only a few counts. The chain carries TRBV4-1 and TRBJ2-1; 10 nucleotides agree with TRBD2. With V trimmed by 1 base and J by 4 bases, 7 bases remained unmatched. This CDR3 region has 17 residues. Looked up from germline, CDR1 is MGHRA and CDR2 is YSYEKL. CDR3 sequence reads: CASSQGRPSGGYNEQFF. Written as DNA, the CDR3 is TGCGCCAGCAGCCAAGGCCGACCTAGCGGGGGTTACAATGAGCAGTTCTTC.

This sequence joins TRBV6-5 and TRBJ2-1, with D possibly matching TRBD2 (6 bases). The germline V and J ends were trimmed by 2 bases and 8 bases, with 28 bases remaining between them. The CDR3 spans 19 residues. Per germline, CDR1 MNHEY and CDR2 SVGAGI. The CDR3 sequence is CASSYPPQVMRGASDEQFF. In DNA form, the CDR3 reads TGTGCCAGCAGTTACCCCCCTCAGGTTATGCGGGGAGCCTCGGATGAGCAGTTCTTC.

This clonotype was seen many times. V and J are TRBV4-1 and TRBJ2-7; 7 positions agree with TRBD1. V shed 5 bases, J shed 4 bases, and the junction held 8 bases outside the gene matches. The germline CDR1 and CDR2 sequences are MGHRA and YSYEKL. The CDR3 loop spans 14 amino acids. CDR3 residues: CASSIQLRGYEQYF. DNA of the CDR3: TGCGCCAGCAGCATCCAGCTCAGGGGGTACGAGCAGTACTTC.

This clonotype was seen only once. The gene calls are TRBV18 and TRBJ2-2, with TRBD1 matching over 10 bases. This CDR3 has 14 residues. The germline gives CDR1 KGHSH, CDR2 LQKENI. The junction had 4 bases not matched to a gene; V was cut back by 7 bases and J by 5 bases. Here the CDR3 DNA reads TGTGCCAGCTGGGGACAGGGGACAACCGGGGAGCTGTTTTTT. It specifies CASWGQGTTGELFF.

CDR3 region: CASSYEDNEQFF. Here the CDR3 DNA reads TGTGCCAGCAGTTACGAGGACAATGAGCAGTTCTTC. The V call is TRBV6-2 or TRBV6-3, the J call TRBJ2-1; D is unclear. V lost 2 bases and J lost 5, with 4 bases in between. Germline V gives CDR1 MNHEY, CDR2 SVGEGT. The CDR3 totals 12 residues.

This clonotype appeared many times. The chain uses TRBV19 and TRBJ2-6; TRBD1 might be the D (6 bases). V lost 6 bases, J lost 4 bases, and 13 bases lay in between. The CDR3 is 15 amino acids. Germline V CDR1 and CDR2: LNHDA, SQIVND (reference sequence). The CDR3 bases are TGTGCCAGTAGGTTGGACAGTTCAGGGGCCAACGTCCTGACTTTC. Its protein product is CASRLDSSGANVLTF.

V usage is TRBV19 and J usage is TRBJ2-3, with 12 positions matching TRBD2. The V gene end was trimmed by 7 bases and the J gene end by 2 bases; junction bases not matched to a gene: 1. This CDR3 is built from 14 residues. Germline-derived CDR1 and CDR2 are LNHDA and SQIVND (reference sequence). CDR3 protein: CASTSGGATDTQYF. The CDR3 DNA reads TGTGCCAGTACTAGCGGGGGGGCCACAGATACGCAGTATTTT.

V and J are TRBV5-1 and TRBJ2-5, with D unresolved. Germline-derived CDR1 and CDR2 are SGHRS and YFSETQ. The V end lost 4 bases, the J end lost 5 bases, and 18 bases lay between the germline ends. This CDR3 contains 15 residues. The CDR3 is CASSPGPFVWETQYF. As DNA, the CDR3 is TGCGCCAGCAGCCCAGGACCATTTGTGTGGGAGACCCAGTACTTC.

Worth noting for this clonotype: The junction departs from germline at one end; a sequencing error may be responsible. This chain connects TRBV5-4 to TRBJ2-2, with 8 nucleotides matching TRBD2. This CDR3 is built from 15 residues. Germline V CDR1 and CDR2: SGHNT, YYREEE (reference sequence). CDR3 residues: CTSSLSSGGAGELFF. DNA of the CDR3: TGTACCAGCAGCTTGTCTTCGGGGGGGGCCGGGGAGCTGTTTTTT.

V is TRBV7-2 and J is TRBJ1-1; possible D gene TRBD1, 5 bases. Germline assignment: CDR1 SGHTA and CDR2 FQGNSA. The V gene lost 1 base and the J gene lost 1 base, with 10 bases spanning the gap. The CDR3 runs to 15 residues. The CDR3 is CASSLVSRANTEAFF. CDR3 in DNA: TGTGCCAGCAGCTTAGTAAGCAGGGCGAACACTGAAGCTTTCTTT.

This clonotype was counted only a few times. The chain couples TRBV5-5 to TRBJ2-2, with 7 bases fitting TRBD1. V lost 2 bases to trimming and J lost 3 bases; unmatched junction nucleotides: 4. Germline V gives CDR1 SGHKS, CDR2 YYEKEE (reference sequence). The CDR3 has 15 amino acids. As DNA, the CDR3 is TGTGCCAGCAGCTTCTCGACAGGGTACACCGGGGAGCTGTTTTTT. Translated: CASSFSTGYTGELFF.

V and J are TRBV20-1 and TRBJ2-7; no definite D call. Germline CDR1 is DFQATT and CDR2 is SNEGSKA (reference sequence). CDR3 length equals 11 residues. V was clipped by 3 bases and J by 3 bases, with 6 bases between them. The CDR3 bases are TGCAGTGCTAGGGTCGGCTACGAGCAGTACGTC. This codes for CSARVGYEQYV.

This clonotype was seen many times. The rearrangement joins TRBV7-2 to TRBJ1-6; 7 bases are a match to TRBD1. V trimming: 5 bases; J trimming: 6 bases; junction bases outside the gene matches: 7. Germline V CDR1 and CDR2: SGHTA, FQGNSA. CDR3 length: 15 residues. Here the CDR3 DNA reads TGTGCCAGCAGCAGGGGACAGAGCCTTAATTCACCCCTCCACTTT. Translation: CASSRGQSLNSPLHF.

The rearrangement uses TRBV19 and TRBJ2-4; the D gene could be TRBD1 or TRBD2 (6 bases each). Germline V lookup: CDR1 LNHDA, CDR2 SQIVND (reference sequence). This CDR3 has 15 amino acids. V gave up 0 bases and J gave up 8 bases, with 14 bases separating them. The CDR3 DNA reads as TGTGCCAGTAGTATAGACGGGGGCCCCTGGGACATTCAGTACTTC. Translating gives CASSIDGGPWDIQYF.

This clonotype was picked up a small number of times. The chain combines TRBV7-2 with TRBJ1-2; no definite D call. In germline, CDR1 is SGHTA, CDR2 FQGNSA. Trimming took 0 bases from V and 4 from J, leaving 12 bases between them. The CDR3 has 15 amino acids. Here the CDR3 reads CASSLASPGIYGYTF. The DNA of the CDR3 is TGTGCCAGCAGCTTAGCGAGTCCGGGAATCTATGGCTACACCTTC. The full variable domain, in which reference TRBV7-2 and TRBJ1-2 provide the parts outside the CDR3, is GAGVSQSPSNKVTEKGKDVELRCDPISGHTALYWYRQSLGQGLEFLIYFQGNSAPDKSGLPSDRFSAERTGGSVSTLTIQRTQQEDSAVYLCASSLASPGIYGYTFGSGTRLTVV.

The chain has TRBV28 and TRBJ2-5; 10 bases line up with TRBD1. Germline lookup yields CDR1 MDHEN and CDR2 SYDVKM. This CDR3 contains 15 residues. The J segment lost 5 bases and the V segment lost 1 base, leaving 4 bases of the junction unmatched. The CDR3 region has the DNA TGTGCCAGCAGTTTATCCGGACAGGGGGGTGAGACCCAGTACTTC. Translating it yields CASSLSGQGGETQYF.

The CDR3 DNA sequence: TGTGCCAGCAGTTTACGCCAGGGAGCCTCACCCCTCCACTTT. Translation gives CASSLRQGASPLHF. This chain connects TRBV12-3 or TRBV12-4 to TRBJ1-6, with D possibly TRBD1 on 5 matching bases. This CDR3 has 14 residues. V lost 2 bases and J 10 bases, leaving 12 bases between the germline ends.

This clonotype was found many times. V and J are TRBV6-1 and TRBJ1-1; TRBD1 aligns across 8 bases. Germline CDR1 is MNHNS and CDR2 is SASEGT. With V trimmed by 1 base and J by 5 bases, 9 bases remained unmatched. The CDR3 length is 16 residues. In DNA, the CDR3 is TGTGCCAGCAGTGAAGGACAGGGGCCGGGTCAGACTGAAGCTTTCTTT. Encoded protein: CASSEGQGPGQTEAFF.

The chain recombines TRBV7-2 with TRBJ2-1; D may be TRBD1 (6 bases). The germline V gene has CDR1 SGHTA and CDR2 FQGNSA. V was pared by 0 bases and J by 7 bases, with 16 bases between. There are 16 residues in the CDR3. The CDR3, as DNA: TGTGCCAGCAGCTTAGCCGGTAACAGGGTGGGTAATGAGCAGTTCTTC. Residues: CASSLAGNRVGNEQFF.

The chain has TRBV6-2 or TRBV6-3 and TRBJ2-3; the match to TRBD1 covers 7 bases. The CDR3 is 11 residues long. Germline V CDR1 and CDR2: MNHEY, SVGEGT. V dropped 5 bases and J dropped 14; count of bases not matched to a gene: 7. This chain's CDR3 is CASSTGQERYF. The CDR3 DNA reads TGTGCCAGCAGTACTGGACAGGAACGGTATTTT.

The chain links TRBV15 to TRBJ2-5; D unresolved. The CDR3 is 15 residues long. The V end lost 0 bases, the J end lost 5 bases, and 13 bases lay between the germline ends. The germline V gene encodes CDR1 LNHNV and CDR2 YYDKDF (reference sequence). The CDR3 region has the DNA TGTGCCACCAGCAGAGATGAAGGCCAATCGGAGACCCAGTACTTC. This sequence encodes CATSRDEGQSETQYF.

This clonotype was observed a handful of times. This rearrangement joins TRBV7-8 to TRBJ2-2; 9 bases agree with TRBD2. There are 16 residues in the CDR3. The V and J ends lost 1 base and 6 bases, in that order; junction bases with no gene match: 6. CDR1 SGHVS and CDR2 FQNEAQ come from the germline V gene. In DNA form, the CDR3 reads TGTGCCAGCAGCTTAGAACGCGGGGGGGCCTCCGGGGAGCTGTTTTTT. It is translated as CASSLERGGASGELFF.

The chain has TRBV5-1 and TRBJ2-1; perhaps TRBD1 as D (6 bases). Germline assignment: CDR1 SGHRS and CDR2 YFSETQ. The CDR3 is 14 residues long. V shed 0 bases and J shed 13 bases, with 17 bases lying between them. CDR3: CASSLGLLGAEQFF. The CDR3, as DNA: TGCGCCAGCAGCTTGGGACTATTGGGGGCCGAACAGTTCTTC. Supplemented by reference TRBV5-1 and TRBJ2-1, the full variable domain reads KAGVTQTPRYLIKTRGQQVTLSCSPISGHRSVSWYQQTPGQGLQFLFEYFSETQRNKGNFPGRFSGRQFSNSRSEMNVSTLELGDSALYLCASSLGLLGAEQFFGPGTRLTVL.

The chain carries TRBV20-1 and TRBJ2-3, with TRBD2 as a possible D gene (5 bases). Germline V gene data show CDR1 as DFQATT and CDR2 as SNEGSKA (reference sequence). The CDR3 spans 14 residues. Trimming removed 3 bases at V and 0 bases at J, with 10 bases between. The CDR3, as DNA: TGCAGTGCTAGTGTGGACTCGAGCACAGATACGCAGTATTTT. It translates to CSASVDSSTDTQYF.

This clonotype has only a few counts. The chain joins TRBV7-7 to TRBJ2-1, with D perhaps matching TRBD1 (5 bases). The CDR3 runs 13 residues. V was cut by 6 bases and J by 4 bases, with 10 bases left in between. Germline CDR1 is SSHAT and CDR2 is FNYEAQ (reference sequence). Written as DNA, the CDR3 is TGTGCCAGCAGTTTGACAGTTTACAATGAGCAGTTCTTC. Its translation is CASSLTVYNEQFF.

This clonotype has ten or more counts. The rearrangement uses TRBV5-6 and TRBJ2-5; maybe TRBD2 (6 bases). The V end was cut by 3 bases, the J end by 6 bases, with 12 bases between. The CDR3 length is 13 residues. Germline loops: CDR1 SGHDT, CDR2 YYEEEE. CDR3 in amino acids: CASSSGGLKTQYF. The CDR3 region has the DNA TGTGCCAGCAGCTCAGGAGGGTTAAAGACCCAGTACTTC.

This clonotype was counted only a few times. This chain links TRBV20-1 with TRBJ1-2, with D unclear. The CDR3 loop spans 13 amino acids. Germline CDR1 DFQATT, CDR2 SNEGSKA (reference sequence). The V and J ends lost 3 bases and 2 bases respectively, with 10 bases between them. The CDR3 spells CSASRQRNYGYTF. As DNA, the CDR3 is TGCAGTGCTAGTCGGCAGCGGAACTATGGCTACACCTTC.

This clonotype was found a few times. The chain recombines TRBV12-3 or TRBV12-4 with TRBJ2-7; D possibly uses TRBD1 or TRBD2 (5 bases each). The length of the CDR3 is 14 residues. Trimming pared 5 bases from V and 6 bases from J, leaving 17 bases between. The CDR3 spells CASSPPGPLSEQYV. Written as DNA, the CDR3 is TGTGCCAGCAGTCCTCCGGGACCCCTGTCCGAGCAGTACGTC.